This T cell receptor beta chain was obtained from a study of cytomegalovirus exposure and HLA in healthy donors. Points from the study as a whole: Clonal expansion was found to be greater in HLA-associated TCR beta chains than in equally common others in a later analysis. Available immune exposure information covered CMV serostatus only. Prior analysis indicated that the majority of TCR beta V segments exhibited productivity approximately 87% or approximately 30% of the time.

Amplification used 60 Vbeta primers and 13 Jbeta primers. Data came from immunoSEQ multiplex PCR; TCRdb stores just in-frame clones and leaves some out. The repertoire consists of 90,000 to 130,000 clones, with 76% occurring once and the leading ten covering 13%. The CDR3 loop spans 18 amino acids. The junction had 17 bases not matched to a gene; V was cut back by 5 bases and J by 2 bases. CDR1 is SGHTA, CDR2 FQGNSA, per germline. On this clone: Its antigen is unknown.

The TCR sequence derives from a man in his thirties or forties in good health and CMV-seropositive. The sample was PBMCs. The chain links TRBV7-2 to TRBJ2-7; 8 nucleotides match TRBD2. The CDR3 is CASSPTGGSGEVPYEQYF. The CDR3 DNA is TGTGCCAGCAGCCCCACCGGTGGTAGCGGGGAAGTTCCCTACGAGCAGTACTTC.